Listed below are T cell receptor beta chains from one sample, sequenced in a study of T cells in tuberculosis. Generated by immunoSEQ multiplex PCR, the TCRdb table keeps only in-frame clones and is missing some. The sample shows fewer than 55,000 clones, about 96% of them seen only once. The sample comprised PBMCs. These receptors originate from a donor aged 10-35 years with latent tuberculosis or without tuberculosis infection. Both conserved end residues are part of each CDR3. Fields, in order: D gene, J gene, clone size, V gene, CDR3 DNA, CDR3 protein. A D gene is named only where the DNA matches it firmly. Only some rows state a clone size, as once, few, many or a class for expanded clones.

>TRBD1|TRBJ1-5|-|TRBV7-8
TGTGCCAGCAGCTTAGAATCGGGACAGGGGCAGCCCCAGCATTTT
CASSLESGQGQPQHF
>TRBD1|TRBJ1-5|once|TRBV30
TGTGCCTGGAGTGCGACAGGGATGTATCAGCCCCAGCATTTT
CAWSATGMYQPQHF
>-|TRBJ1-6|-|TRBV7-3
TGTGCCAGCAGCTCTACCCGGACAGTAAATTCACCCCTCCACTTT
CASSSTRTVNSPLHF
>TRBD1|TRBJ2-3|-|TRBV5-4
TGTGCCAGCAGCCCCTTCGGACAGGGTGCGAGGACAGATACGCAGTATTTT
CASSPFGQGARTDTQYF
>-|TRBJ1-5|-|TRBV30
TGTGCCTGCCAACTGGGGGGTGGCAATCAGCCCCAGCATTTT
CACQLGGGNQPQHF
>-|TRBJ1-2|-|TRBV5-4
TGTGCCAGCAGCTTGGTTCGGGGTGACTATGGCTACACCTTC
CASSLVRGDYGYTF
>-|TRBJ2-3|-|TRBV7-2
TGTGCCAGCAGTTCGACCCGGGACATCCTCACAGATACGCAGTATTTT
CASSSTRDILTDTQYF
>-|TRBJ2-1|once|TRBV7-8
TGTGCCAGCAGCTTAGCGCTAGGAGCCAGTCCTGAGCAGTTCTTC
CASSLALGASPEQFF
>TRBD2|TRBJ2-7|-|TRBV11-2
TGTGCCAGCAGCCATACTAGCGGGAGCAGATACAGCGAGCAGTACTTC
CASSHTSGSRYSEQYF
>-|TRBJ1-5|-|TRBV27
TGTGCCAGCAGTTTTAGCGGGGAAGGGCAGCCCCAGCATTTT
CASSFSGEGQPQHF
>-|TRBJ2-1|-|TRBV27
TGTGCCAGCAGTTTATTCGAGGGAGAGGTCTACAATGAGCAGTTCTTC
CASSLFEGEVYNEQFF
>TRBD2|TRBJ2-7|-|TRBV5-8
TGTGCCAGCAGCCCGGCGGGGGGGTTTGAGCAGTACTTC
CASSPAGGFEQYF
>-|TRBJ1-1|-|TRBV30
TGTGCCTGGACGATAGATAACACTGAAGCTTTCTTT
CAWTIDNTEAFF
>-|TRBJ1-2|-|TRBV30
TGTGCCTGGGGAGACGGCCTGGCCATGAGGGGCTACACCTTC
CAWGDGLAMRGYTF
>-|TRBJ1-4|-|TRBV30
TGTGCCTGTTCTACAACGGGGAGTACCAATGAAAAACTGTTTTTT
CACSTTGSTNEKLFF
>TRBD1|TRBJ2-3|once|TRBV5-6
TGTGCCAGCAGCCACCGGACAGGGGGTAGGAACACAGATACGCAGTATTTT
CASSHRTGGRNTDTQYF
>-|TRBJ1-5|-|TRBV6-5
TGTGCCAGCAGTCCCCCCGGGGGTCAGCCCCAGCATTTT
CASSPPGGQPQHF
>TRBD1|TRBJ1-2|-|TRBV5-1
TGCGCCAGCAGCTTGTGGGGACCGACAGGGACAGGGGACTATGGCTACACCTTC
CASSLWGPTGTGDYGYTF
>TRBD1|TRBJ2-1|-|TRBV9
TGTGCCAGCAGCGTTACAGGGGAAGGGAATGAGCAGTTCTTC
CASSVTGEGNEQFF
>-|TRBJ1-1|-|TRBV5-6
TGTGCCAGCAGCTCATTAGGGGACACGAACACTGAAGCTTTCTTT
CASSSLGDTNTEAFF
>-|TRBJ2-6|-|TRBV6-5
TGTGCCAGCAGTTACACGGCTGGGGCCAACGTCCTGACTTTC
CASSYTAGANVLTF
>-|TRBJ1-6|-|TRBV5-1
TGCGCCAGCAGCTTGGACAGGGTGGCTAATTCACCCCTCCACTTT
CASSLDRVANSPLHF
>TRBD2|TRBJ2-1|once|TRBV10-3
TGTGCCATCAGTGAGTCTCAGGGTGGTAGCGGGAGCTCCTACAATGAGCAGTTCTTC
CAISESQGGSGSSYNEQFF
>TRBD1|TRBJ1-3|-|TRBV2
TGTGCCAGCAGTGGGTGGACAGGTAGTAACTCTGGAAACACCATATATTTT
CASSGWTGSNSGNTIYF
>TRBD1|TRBJ2-7|-|TRBV18
TGTGCCAGCTCACCGGGACAGGGGCTCTCCTACGAGCAGTACTTC
CASSPGQGLSYEQYF
>TRBD1|TRBJ1-6|-|TRBV6-1
TGTGCCAGCAGTCTGGACAGGGTGGCGAATTCACCCCTCCACTTT
CASSLDRVANSPLHF
>-|TRBJ1-2|-|TRBV27
TGTGCCAGCAGCCCGGGACAAACGTATGGCTACACCTTC
CASSPGQTYGYTF
>TRBD2|TRBJ2-1|-|TRBV14
TGTGCCAGCAGCTCGGGACTAGGGGTTTACTACAATGAGCAGTTCTTC
CASSSGLGVYYNEQFF